This T cell receptor beta chain appears in the sequencing data of a study of PD-1 blockade in classical Hodgkin lymphoma. Trimming took 4 bases from V and 5 from J; bases not matched to a gene: 6. The germline V gene has CDR1 SGHTA and CDR2 FQGNSA. The CDR3 length is 14 residues. Stated time point: cycle 4 day 1 (C4D1), after more than five weeks of nivolumab. Relapses following autologous stem cell transplantation were seen in all patients, with brentuximab vedotin exposure varying. Generated by immunoSEQ multiplex PCR, the TCRdb table keeps only in-frame clones and is missing some. The sample holds tens of thousands of clones, about 80% seen once.

This TCR came from a human donor with classical Hodgkin lymphoma. The V gene is TRBV7-2, the J gene TRBJ2-5, with 8 bases identical to TRBD1. The starting material was peripheral blood mononuclear cells (PBMCs), obtained before the fourth cycle of nivolumab. The CDR3 region has the DNA TGTGCCAGCAGCTCCCGGACAGGGCTGGAGACCCAGTACTTC. Protein product: CASSSRTGLETQYF.